The sequence of this TCR beta chain was determined in a study of lymphopenia after photon versus proton radiotherapy. Study conclusions and caveats: Better survival with proton therapy was suggested as possible, not demonstrated. After lymphocyte nadir, photon-treated repertoires showed oligoclonal expansion, especially CD8+ Temra. Proton therapy kept repertoires fairly stable, unlike photons, which gained effector/memory cells.

To note about this clone: As yet, its antigen is unknown. A far more abundant clone sits one base away, making this likely a read error.

Trimming removed 7 bases from V and 4 bases from J; junction bases left unmatched: 17. Germline assignment: CDR1 SGDLS and CDR2 YYNGEE. The CDR3 has 17 amino acids. Some clones are missing from TCRdb's copy, which holds only in-frame ones; the method was immunoSEQ multiplex PCR. The data contain more than 4,000 clones, around 69% of them seen just once; the ten biggest clones take up roughly 50%. The TCR originated in a man of 80 years or more with esophageal cancer. The sequences come from peripheral blood, collected from a patient treated with proton-based radiotherapy. This sequence joins TRBV9 and TRBJ2-3; 8 positions match TRBD2. As DNA, the CDR3 is TGTGCCAGCCGCGCGCTCGGGGGGGCGGGCTTAGCAGATACGCAGTATTTT. Translating gives CASRALGGAGLADTQYF.